The T cell receptor beta chain described here comes from a study of Graves' ophthalmopathy and Graves' hyperthyroidism. The J segment lost 3 bases and the V segment lost 0 bases, leaving 4 bases of the junction unmatched. The CDR3 loop spans 15 amino acids. CDR1 and CDR2 (germline): MDHEN, SYDVKM. This clonotype occurred many times. The sequenced template was RNA, covering the TCR beta CDR3 region. HTBI-primed first-round RT-PCR preceded second-round multiplex PCR. TCRdb re-called the multiplex PCR reads with MiXCR, one entry per CDR3 protein. This table has 500,000 to 700,000 distinct CDR3 sequences, over 20% appearing once.

This receptor was obtained from a woman aged 18-29 years with stable Graves' hyperthyroidism. Some clones in this sample may be carry-over from other donors' samples. The sequenced material came from peripheral blood. The chain recombines TRBV28 with TRBJ2-5; 7 bases fit TRBD1. The CDR3 DNA follows: TGTGCCAGCAGTTTATGGGGACAGAAAGAAGAGACCCAGTACTTC. Amino acids: CASSLWGQKEETQYF.